Listed below are T cell receptor beta chains from one sample, sequenced in a study of shared clonotypes between healthy human individuals. Only in-frame clones appear in the TCRdb table, and some are missing; sequencing was by immunoSEQ multiplex PCR. The data hold roughly 2.4 million clones, with 95% observed a single time. The sequencing input was naive CD4+ T cells sorted from blood. These receptors all come from a man between 18 and 35 years old in good health. The CDR3 runs from the conserved cysteine through the conserved F or W. A D gene is named only where the DNA matches it firmly.

d_gene: TRBD2
j_gene: TRBJ2-2
v_gene: TRBV7-9
CDR3nt: TGTGCCAGCCGCGCCCGCCGGGCTAGCGGGGGTGGCACCGGGGAGCTGTTTTTT
CDR3aa: CASRARRASGGGTGELFF

d_gene: .
j_gene: TRBJ2-7
v_gene: TRBV7-8
CDR3nt: TGTGCCAGCACCTCGAAGCCGGGACTGAGCTCCTACGAGCAGTACTTC
CDR3aa: CASTSKPGLSSYEQYF

d_gene: .
j_gene: TRBJ2-7
v_gene: TRBV6-6
CDR3nt: TGTGCCAGCAGTTACTACCAAACCCGCACCTTCTACGAGCAGTACTTC
CDR3aa: CASSYYQTRTFYEQYF

d_gene: TRBD1
j_gene: TRBJ2-7
v_gene: TRBV18
CDR3nt: TGTGCCAGCTCACCATCCGGGACAGGGGGCTACGAGCAGTACTTC
CDR3aa: CASSPSGTGGYEQYF

d_gene: .
j_gene: TRBJ2-3
v_gene: TRBV19
CDR3nt: TGTGCCAGTAGTATGAGCGGCGGGACAGATACGCAGTATTTT
CDR3aa: CASSMSGGTDTQYF

d_gene: .
j_gene: TRBJ1-2
v_gene: TRBV7-8
CDR3nt: TGTGCCAGCAGCTCCCGAACCGGAGGGGAGGGCTACACCTTC
CDR3aa: CASSSRTGGEGYTF

d_gene: TRBD1
j_gene: TRBJ1-2
v_gene: TRBV6-5
CDR3nt: TGTGCCAGCAGTTACCTTAAAACTACAGGGGGATATGGCTACACCTTC
CDR3aa: CASSYLKTTGGYGYTF

d_gene: TRBD1
j_gene: TRBJ2-1
v_gene: TRBV7-2
CDR3nt: TGTGCCAGCAGCCTTGACAGGGGGCCGGATGAGCAGTTCTTC
CDR3aa: CASSLDRGPDEQFF

d_gene: .
j_gene: TRBJ2-1
v_gene: TRBV4-2
CDR3nt: TGTGCCAGCAGCCCGAGGGGTGGCGGCCCCTACAATGAGCAGTTCTTC
CDR3aa: CASSPRGGGPYNEQFF

d_gene: .
j_gene: TRBJ2-6
v_gene: TRBV7-3
CDR3nt: TGTGCCAGCAGCTTGGGTCGCTCTGGGGCCAACGTCCTGACTTTC
CDR3aa: CASSLGRSGANVLTF

d_gene: .
j_gene: TRBJ2-1
v_gene: TRBV29-1
CDR3nt: TGCAGCGTTGTAAGGACGGGAGCAGGCAATGAGCAGTTCTTC
CDR3aa: CSVVRTGAGNEQFF

d_gene: .
j_gene: TRBJ2-1
v_gene: TRBV5-1
CDR3nt: TGCGCCAGCAGTCGGGGCAGATGGGACAATGAGCAGTTCTTC
CDR3aa: CASSRGRWDNEQFF

d_gene: .
j_gene: TRBJ2-1
v_gene: TRBV4-1
CDR3nt: TGCGCCAGCACTAGTGTTCCTTCCTACAATGAGCAGTTCTTC
CDR3aa: CASTSVPSYNEQFF

d_gene: .
j_gene: TRBJ1-2
v_gene: TRBV5-1
CDR3nt: TGCGCCAGCAGCTTTACTGGGGGCGAGAACTATGGCTACACCTTC
CDR3aa: CASSFTGGENYGYTF